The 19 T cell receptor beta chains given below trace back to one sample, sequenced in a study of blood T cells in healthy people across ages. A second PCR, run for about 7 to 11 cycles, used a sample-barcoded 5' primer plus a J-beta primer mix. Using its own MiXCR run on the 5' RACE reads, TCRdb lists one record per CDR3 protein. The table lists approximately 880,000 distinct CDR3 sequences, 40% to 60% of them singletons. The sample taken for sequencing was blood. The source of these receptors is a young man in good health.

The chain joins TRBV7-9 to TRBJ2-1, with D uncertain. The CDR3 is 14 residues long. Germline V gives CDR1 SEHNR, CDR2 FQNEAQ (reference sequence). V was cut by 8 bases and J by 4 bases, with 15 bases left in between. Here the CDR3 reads CASERPGEYNEQFF. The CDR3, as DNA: TGTGCCAGCGAACGGCCTGGGGAATACAATGAGCAGTTCTTC. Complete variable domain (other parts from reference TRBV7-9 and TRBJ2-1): DTGVSQNPRHKITKRGQNVTFRCDPISEHNRLYWYRQTLGQGPEFLTYFQNEAQLEKSRLLSDRFSAERPKGSFSTLEIQRTEQGDSAMYLCASERPGEYNEQFFGPGTRLTVL.

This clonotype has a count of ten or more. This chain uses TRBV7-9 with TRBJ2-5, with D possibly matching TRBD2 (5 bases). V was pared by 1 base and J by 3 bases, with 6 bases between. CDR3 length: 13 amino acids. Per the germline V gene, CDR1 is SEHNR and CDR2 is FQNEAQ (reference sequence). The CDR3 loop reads CASSLEGEETQYF. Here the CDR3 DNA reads TGTGCCAGCAGCTTAGAGGGAGAAGAGACCCAGTACTTC. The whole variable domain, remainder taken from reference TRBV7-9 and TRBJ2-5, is DTGVSQNPRHKITKRGQNVTFRCDPISEHNRLYWYRQTLGQGPEFLTYFQNEAQLEKSRLLSDRFSAERPKGSFSTLEIQRTEQGDSAMYLCASSLEGEETQYFGPGTRLLVL.

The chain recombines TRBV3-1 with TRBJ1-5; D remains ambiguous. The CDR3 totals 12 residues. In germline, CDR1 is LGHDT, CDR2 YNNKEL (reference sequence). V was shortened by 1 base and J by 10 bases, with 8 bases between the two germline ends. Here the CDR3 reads CASSQGGSPQHF. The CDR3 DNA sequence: TGTGCCAGCAGCCAAGGGGGAAGTCCCCAGCATTTT.

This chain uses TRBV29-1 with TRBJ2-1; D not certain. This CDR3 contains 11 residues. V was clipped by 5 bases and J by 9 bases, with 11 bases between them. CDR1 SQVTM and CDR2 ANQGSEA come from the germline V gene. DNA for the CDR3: TGCAGCGTTTCCAAAAGCAGTGAGCAGTTCTTC. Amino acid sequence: CSVSKSSEQFF.

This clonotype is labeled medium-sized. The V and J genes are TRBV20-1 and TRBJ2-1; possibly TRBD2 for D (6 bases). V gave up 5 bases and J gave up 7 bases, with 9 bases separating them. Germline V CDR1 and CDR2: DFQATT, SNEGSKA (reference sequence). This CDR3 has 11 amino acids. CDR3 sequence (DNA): TGCAGTGCTGGGACTCAGAATGAGCAGTTCTTC. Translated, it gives CSAGTQNEQFF.

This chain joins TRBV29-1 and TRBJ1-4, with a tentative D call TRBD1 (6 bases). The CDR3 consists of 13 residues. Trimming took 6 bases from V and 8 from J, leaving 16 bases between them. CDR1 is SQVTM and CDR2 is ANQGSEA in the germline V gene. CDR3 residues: CSVATGSGEKLFF. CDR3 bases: TGCAGCGTCGCCACAGGGTCGGGCGAAAAACTGTTTTTT.

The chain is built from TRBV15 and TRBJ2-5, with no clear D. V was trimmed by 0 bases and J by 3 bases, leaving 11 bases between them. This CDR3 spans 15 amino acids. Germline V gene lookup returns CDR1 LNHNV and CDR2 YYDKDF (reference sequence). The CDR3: CATSRDQRNEETQYF. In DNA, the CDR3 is TGTGCCACCAGCAGAGATCAGAGGAACGAAGAGACCCAGTACTTC.

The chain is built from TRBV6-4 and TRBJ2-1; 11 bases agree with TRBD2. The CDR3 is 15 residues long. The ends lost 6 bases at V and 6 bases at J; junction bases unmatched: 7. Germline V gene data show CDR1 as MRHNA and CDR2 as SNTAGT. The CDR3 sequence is CASSPLAGALNEQFF. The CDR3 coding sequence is TGTGCCAGCAGCCCACTAGCGGGGGCCCTCAATGAGCAGTTCTTC.

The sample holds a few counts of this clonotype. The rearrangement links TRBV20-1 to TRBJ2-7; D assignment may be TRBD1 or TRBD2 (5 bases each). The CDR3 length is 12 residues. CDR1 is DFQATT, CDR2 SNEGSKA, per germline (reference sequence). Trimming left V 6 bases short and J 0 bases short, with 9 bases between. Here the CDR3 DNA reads TGCAGTGCCCGGGACCACTCCTACGAGCAGTACTTC. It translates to CSARDHSYEQYF.

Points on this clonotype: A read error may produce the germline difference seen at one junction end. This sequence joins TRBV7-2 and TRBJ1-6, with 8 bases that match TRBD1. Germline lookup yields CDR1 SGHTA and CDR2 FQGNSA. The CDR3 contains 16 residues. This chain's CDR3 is CASSLYGTGVNSPPHF. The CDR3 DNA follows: TGTGCCAGCAGCTTATATGGGACAGGAGTTAATTCACCCCCCCACTTT.

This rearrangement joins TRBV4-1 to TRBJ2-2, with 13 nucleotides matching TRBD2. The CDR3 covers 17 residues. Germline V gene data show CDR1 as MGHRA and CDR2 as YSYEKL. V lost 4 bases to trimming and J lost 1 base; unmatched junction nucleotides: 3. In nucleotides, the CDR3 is TGCGCCAGCAGCCCGCGGACTAGCGGGGGGAACACCGGGGAGCTGTTTTTT. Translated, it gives CASSPRTSGGNTGELFF.

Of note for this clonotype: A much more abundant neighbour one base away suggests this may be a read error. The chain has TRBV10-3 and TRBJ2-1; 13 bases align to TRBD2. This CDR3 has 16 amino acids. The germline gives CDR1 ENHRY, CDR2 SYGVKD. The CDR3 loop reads CTISRTSGGPSNEQFF. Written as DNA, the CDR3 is TGTACCATCAGTCGGACTAGCGGGGGCCCTAGCAATGAGCAGTTCTTC.

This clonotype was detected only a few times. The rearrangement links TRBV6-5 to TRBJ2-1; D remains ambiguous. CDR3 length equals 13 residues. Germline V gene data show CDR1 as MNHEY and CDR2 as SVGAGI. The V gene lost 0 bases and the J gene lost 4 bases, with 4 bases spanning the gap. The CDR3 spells CASSYSNYNEQFF. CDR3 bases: TGTGCCAGCAGTTACTCTAATTACAATGAGCAGTTCTTC.

Here the CDR3 reads CASSYRDPQKLFF. The DNA for the CDR3 is TGTGCCAGCAGCTACCGGGACCCGCAAAAACTGTTTTTT. The chain combines TRBV28 with TRBJ1-4; maybe TRBD1 (5 bases). Trimming removed 6 bases at V and 9 bases at J, with 14 bases between. Germline V gene sequence: CDR1 MDHEN, CDR2 SYDVKM. The CDR3 has 13 residues.

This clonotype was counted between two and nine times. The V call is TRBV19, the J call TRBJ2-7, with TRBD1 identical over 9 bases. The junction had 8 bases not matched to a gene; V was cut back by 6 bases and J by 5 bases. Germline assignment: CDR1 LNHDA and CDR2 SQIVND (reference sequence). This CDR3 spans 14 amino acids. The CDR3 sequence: CASRPGTGLDEQYF. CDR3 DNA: TGTGCCAGTAGACCCGGGACAGGGCTCGACGAGCAGTACTTC.

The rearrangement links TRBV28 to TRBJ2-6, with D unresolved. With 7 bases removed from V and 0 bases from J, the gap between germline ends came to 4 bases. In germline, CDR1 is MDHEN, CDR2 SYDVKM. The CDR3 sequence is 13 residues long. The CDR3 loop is CASTLSGANVLTF. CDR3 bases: TGTGCCAGCACCCTCTCTGGGGCCAACGTCCTGACTTTC.

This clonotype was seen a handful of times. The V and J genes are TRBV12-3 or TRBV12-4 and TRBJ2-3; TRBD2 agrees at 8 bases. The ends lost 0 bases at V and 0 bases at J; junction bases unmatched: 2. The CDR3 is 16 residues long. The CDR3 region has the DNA TGTGCCAGCAGTTTAGCCGCTAGCGGGAGCACAGATACGCAGTATTTT. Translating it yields CASSLAASGSTDTQYF.

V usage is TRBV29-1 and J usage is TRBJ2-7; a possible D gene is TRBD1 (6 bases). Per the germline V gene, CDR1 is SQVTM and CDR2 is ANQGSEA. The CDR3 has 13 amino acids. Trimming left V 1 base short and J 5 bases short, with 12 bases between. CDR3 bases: TGCAGCGTTGAAGTGGGCAGGGGAAACGAGCAGTACTTC. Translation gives CSVEVGRGNEQYF.

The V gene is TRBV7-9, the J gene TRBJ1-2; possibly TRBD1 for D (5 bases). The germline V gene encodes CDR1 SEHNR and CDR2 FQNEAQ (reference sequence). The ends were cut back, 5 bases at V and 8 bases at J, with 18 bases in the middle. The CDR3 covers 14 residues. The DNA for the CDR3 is TGTGCCAGCAGCCTAGACAGCGACATAGTGGGCTACACCTTC. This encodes CASSLDSDIVGYTF. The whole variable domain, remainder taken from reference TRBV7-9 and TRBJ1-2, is DTGVSQNPRHKITKRGQNVTFRCDPISEHNRLYWYRQTLGQGPEFLTYFQNEAQLEKSRLLSDRFSAERPKGSFSTLEIQRTEQGDSAMYLCASSLDSDIVGYTFGSGTRLTVV.